Listed below are T cell receptor beta chains from one sample, sequenced in a study of blood T cell repertoires in COVID-19. The repertoire was sequenced with immunoSEQ multiplex PCR; TCRdb's copy has only in-frame clones and lacks some. This sample yields over 300,000 clones, of which roughly 88% are seen a single time; about 1.7% belongs to the top ten. Sequenced: peripheral blood. These receptor sequences come from a woman between 50 and 59 years old with acute or convalescent COVID-19. The CDR3 runs from the conserved cysteine through the conserved F or W. A D gene is named only where the DNA matches it firmly. The size of a clone is reported for some rows only, either as once, few or many, or as a class for expanded clones.

CDR3 protein,CDR3 DNA,clone size,V gene,D gene,J gene
CASGGTADNEQFF,TGTGCCAGCGGAGGGACCGCTGACAATGAGCAGTTCTTC,-,TRBV21-1,-,TRBJ2-1
CATSDVQGGRGYGYTF,TGTGCCACCAGTGATGTACAGGGGGGTAGGGGTTATGGCTACACCTTC,-,TRBV24-1,TRBD1,TRBJ1-2
CSASRGSQNQPQHF,TGCAGTGCTAGTCGGGGGAGCCAAAATCAGCCCCAGCATTTT,-,TRBV20-1,-,TRBJ1-5
CASSLGDSGAFYEQYF,TGCGCCAGCAGCTTGGGGGACAGTGGGGCCTTCTACGAGCAGTACTTC,-,TRBV5-1,TRBD1,TRBJ2-7
CASSTYGTVDYGYTF,TGTGCCAGCAGCACCTATGGGACAGTCGACTATGGCTACACCTTC,-,TRBV7-2,TRBD1,TRBJ1-2
CASGVVGTGSTEQYF,TGCGCCAGCGGCGTGGTGGGGACAGGCTCCACCGAGCAGTACTTC,-,TRBV5-1,TRBD1,TRBJ2-7
CASSRGQGAINEQYF,TGTGCCAGCAGCCGAGGACAGGGGGCGATAAACGAGCAGTACTTC,-,TRBV4-2,TRBD1,TRBJ2-7
CASSLTGGYNTDTQYF,TGTGCCAGCAGCTTAACAGGGGGCTATAACACAGATACGCAGTATTTT,-,TRBV7-3,TRBD1,TRBJ2-3
CASSPGRLAGGRQFF,TGTGCCAGCAGTCCAGGACGACTAGCGGGAGGACGGCAGTTCTTC,-,TRBV7-2,TRBD2,TRBJ2-1
CASSPTGTGGLYEQYF,TGTGCCAGCTCACCGACCGGGACAGGGGGCTTGTACGAGCAGTACTTC,-,TRBV18,TRBD1,TRBJ2-7
CASSLEGTATDTQYF,TGTGCCAGCAGCTTAGAAGGAACAGCCACAGATACGCAGTATTTT,-,TRBV7-9,-,TRBJ2-3
CATSRAFSGRTYEQYF,TGTGCCACCAGCAGAGCTTTTAGCGGGCGGACCTACGAGCAGTACTTC,-,TRBV15,TRBD2,TRBJ2-7
CSAHRAYEQFF,TGCAGTGCTCACAGGGCATATGAGCAGTTCTTC,-,TRBV20-1,-,TRBJ2-1
CASSPTIGRWAYEQYF,TGTGCCAGCAGCCCGACGATAGGGAGGTGGGCCTACGAGCAGTACTTC,few,TRBV5-4,-,TRBJ2-7
CASSPGIRYGYTF,TGTGCCAGCAGCCCGGGGATACGCTATGGCTACACCTTC,-,TRBV7-8,-,TRBJ1-2
CASSSGTSGYNEQFF,TGTGCCAGCAGCTCCGGGACTAGCGGATACAATGAGCAGTTCTTC,-,TRBV6-5,TRBD2,TRBJ2-1
CASSTRGGVNTIYF,TGTGCCAGCAGCACCCGGGGAGGCGTCAACACCATATATTTT,-,TRBV9,-,TRBJ1-3
CASSLSKGDEKLFF,TGTGCCAGCAGCCTTTCGAAAGGGGATGAAAAACTGTTTTTT,-,TRBV7-9,-,TRBJ1-4
CASIGGGGVYGYTF,TGTGCCAGCATTGGTGGCGGGGGCGTTTATGGCTACACCTTC,-,TRBV28,-,TRBJ1-2
CASSLIAAGGYNEQFF,TGCGCCAGCAGCTTGATCGCAGCGGGAGGGTACAATGAGCAGTTCTTC,-,TRBV5-1,TRBD2,TRBJ2-1
CASSLKGLADTQYF,TGTGCCAGCAGCTTAAAGGGACTGGCAGATACGCAGTATTTT,-,TRBV13,-,TRBJ2-3
CASSYSRDRGDQPQHF,TGTGCCAGCAGTTACTCCAGGGACAGGGGAGATCAGCCCCAGCATTTT,-,TRBV6-2/TRBV6-3,TRBD1,TRBJ1-5
CASSAGPPGSGNTIYF,TGTGCCAGCAGCGCGGGACCGCCTGGCTCTGGAAACACCATATATTTT,few,TRBV7-2,-,TRBJ1-3
CAIMVWPGANVLTF,TGTGCCATCATGGTTTGGCCTGGGGCCAACGTCCTGACTTTC,once,TRBV10-3,-,TRBJ2-6
CASSLGGEQYF,TGTGCCAGCAGTTTAGGCGGCGAGCAGTACTTC,-,TRBV27,-,TRBJ2-7
CASSLGGWRDGTYNEQFF,TGTGCCAGCAGCTTAGGGGGGTGGCGGGACGGGACTTACAATGAGCAGTTCTTC,once,TRBV7-2,-,TRBJ2-1
CASSLAGVNSEQFF,TGTGCCAGCAGCTTAGCAGGGGTTAACAGCGAGCAGTTCTTC,-,TRBV7-9,-,TRBJ2-1
CASSEALTYRGFKPEAFF,TGTGCCAGCAGTGAAGCGCTTACTTACAGGGGATTTAAACCTGAAGCTTTCTTT,once,TRBV6-1,TRBD1,TRBJ1-1
CASSPVLGTGANVLTF,TGTGCCAGCAGTCCCGTCCTCGGTACTGGGGCCAACGTCCTGACTTTC,-,TRBV25-1,-,TRBJ2-6
CASSAKRTTLYEQYF,TGTGCCAGCAGCGCGAAAAGGACAACGCTCTACGAGCAGTACTTC,-,TRBV7-8,-,TRBJ2-7
CASSFGVQGMNTEAFF,TGTGCCAGCTCATTTGGGGTACAGGGGATGAACACTGAAGCTTTCTTT,-,TRBV18,TRBD1,TRBJ1-1
CASSLGVGSLGEQYF,TGTGCCAGCAGCTTAGGCGTTGGGAGCCTGGGCGAGCAGTACTTC,-,TRBV7-9,-,TRBJ2-7